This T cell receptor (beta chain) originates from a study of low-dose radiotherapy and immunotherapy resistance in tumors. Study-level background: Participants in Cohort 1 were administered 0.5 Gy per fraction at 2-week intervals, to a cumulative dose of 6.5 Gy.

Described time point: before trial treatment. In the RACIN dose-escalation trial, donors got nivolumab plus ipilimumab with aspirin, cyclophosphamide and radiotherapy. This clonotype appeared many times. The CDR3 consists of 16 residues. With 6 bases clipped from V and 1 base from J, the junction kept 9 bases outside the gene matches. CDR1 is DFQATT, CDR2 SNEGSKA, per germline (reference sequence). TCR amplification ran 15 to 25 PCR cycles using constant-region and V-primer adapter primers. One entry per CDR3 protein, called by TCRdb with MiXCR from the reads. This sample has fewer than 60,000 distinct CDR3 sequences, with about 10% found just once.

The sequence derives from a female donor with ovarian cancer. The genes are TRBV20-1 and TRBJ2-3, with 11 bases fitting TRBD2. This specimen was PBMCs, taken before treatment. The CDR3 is CSAGTSGRRGTDTQYF. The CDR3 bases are TGCAGTGCGGGAACTAGCGGGAGAAGGGGCACAGATACGCAGTATTTT.